Listed below are T cell receptor beta chains from one sample, sequenced in a study of blood T cell repertoires in COVID-19. Libraries were prepared by immunoSEQ multiplex PCR; TCRdb keeps only in-frame clonotypes and omits some of them. This table has about 150,000 clones, 85% to 95% appearing once. Sequencing was performed on peripheral blood. The receptors here all came from a man between 50 and 59 years old with acute or convalescent COVID-19. Each CDR3 is given without its conserved first and last residue.

len,v_gene,CDR3aa
10,TRBV7-9,ASSNPDWEAF
13,TRBV18,ASSHSKPPWETQY
12,TRBV6-6,ATGPDGIRSPLH
13,TRBV15,ATSRDVSGSSEQY
11,TRBV19,ASSPTGKDEQY
13,TRBV5-8,ASSLGQYSNQPQH
11,TRBV5-4,ASSLVQGGEQY
13,TRBV11-2,ASSLTSGSRETQY
10,TRBV18,ASSLRNTEAF
12,TRBV6-5,ASRPQGAGETQY
13,TRBV6-1,ASSEPQGWTNVLT
12,TRBV7-8,ASSLFRGLRPQH
13,TRBV19,ASSRPGQNTGELF
11,TRBV10-3,AISEAMDNEQF
14,TRBV5-1,ASSLGPGATNEKLF
12,TRBV30,AWSSGTSFQPQH
12,TRBV3-1/TRBV3-2,ASSPRYAGYGYT
12,TRBV27,ASSPQLGGETQY
15,TRBV19,ASSESGGSLGNQPQH
13,TRBV5-1,ASSSPSGSGETQY
11,TRBV12-3/TRBV12-4,ASSLAAERTQY
11,TRBV5-1,ASQGEMGEKLF
11,TRBV29-1,SVEPGRGGEAF
11,TRBV5-4,ASRRTGAGELF